A selection of T cell receptor beta chains follows, all from one sample in a study of graft-versus-host responses after intestinal transplantation. TCRdb's copy holds only in-frame clones and misses some; the assay was immunoSEQ multiplex PCR. The sample contains more than 8,000 clones, under 95% of which appear only once. Sequences were derived from PBMCs, sampled about 31 days after intestinal transplant. The source is a human patient who received an intestinal transplant, so some T cells may come from the graft donor. Each CDR3 is given with its conserved first and last residue. Fields, in order: D gene, clone size, V gene, J gene, CDR3 DNA, CDR3 protein. The D gene is left open where the match is weak. A clone size is listed for some rows: how often the clone was seen (once, few, many), or a class if it is expanded.

d_call: NA
clone_size: few
v_call: TRBV29-1
j_call: TRBJ2-3
cdr3_nt: TGCAGCGTTGAAGAGGAGGGACGTGGCACAGATACGCAGTATTTT
cdr3_aa: CSVEEEGRGTDTQYF

d_call: NA
clone_size: NA
v_call: TRBV5-6
j_call: TRBJ1-2
cdr3_nt: TGTGCCAGCAGCTTGCCGGGACTGACTAACTATGGCTACACCTTC
cdr3_aa: CASSLPGLTNYGYTF

d_call: NA
clone_size: NA
v_call: TRBV4-2
j_call: TRBJ1-3
cdr3_nt: TGTGCCAGCAGCCAAGATCTCGTTTTGGGAGGATCTATTAGCTCTGGAAACACCATATATTTT
cdr3_aa: CASSQDLVLGGSISSGNTIYF

d_call: TRBD1
clone_size: NA
v_call: TRBV4-2
j_call: TRBJ1-2
cdr3_nt: TGTGCCAGCAGCCATGGGACAGACGATGGCTACACCTTC
cdr3_aa: CASSHGTDDGYTF

d_call: NA
clone_size: NA
v_call: TRBV27
j_call: TRBJ1-1
cdr3_nt: TGTGCCAGCAGTTTATACGGCGGGGGGGTCTCTGAAGCTTTCTTT
cdr3_aa: CASSLYGGGVSEAFF

d_call: NA
clone_size: NA
v_call: TRBV16
j_call: TRBJ1-2
cdr3_nt: TGTGCCAGCAGCCAATCTGGGGCCACGGGCGCCTATGGCTACACCTTC
cdr3_aa: CASSQSGATGAYGYTF

d_call: NA
clone_size: NA
v_call: TRBV5-6
j_call: TRBJ2-7
cdr3_nt: TGTGCCAGCAGCTTGGAGACAACCTACGAGCAGTACTTC
cdr3_aa: CASSLETTYEQYF

d_call: TRBD1
clone_size: NA
v_call: TRBV6-1
j_call: TRBJ1-1
cdr3_nt: TGTGCCAGCAGTGAAAGGGGAGGGACAGTTTTTATACCAATATTGAACACTGAAGCTTTCTTT
cdr3_aa: CASSERGGTVFIPILNTEAFF

d_call: NA
clone_size: NA
v_call: TRBV7-9
j_call: TRBJ1-2
cdr3_nt: TGTGCCAGCAGCTCGGCCGGGACATACAAAGGGGACTATGGCTACACCTTC
cdr3_aa: CASSSAGTYKGDYGYTF

d_call: TRBD2
clone_size: NA
v_call: TRBV18
j_call: TRBJ2-7
cdr3_nt: TGTGCCAGCTCACCAAGCGGCGGGGGTTACGAGCAGTACTTC
cdr3_aa: CASSPSGGGYEQYF

d_call: NA
clone_size: once
v_call: TRBV4-1
j_call: TRBJ1-2
cdr3_nt: TGCGCCAGCAGCCAAGATATGGGGGGGGCGCGTGGCTACACCTTC
cdr3_aa: CASSQDMGGARGYTF

d_call: NA
clone_size: NA
v_call: TRBV7-9
j_call: TRBJ2-7
cdr3_nt: TGTGCCAGCAGCTTAGGCGGGGACTACGAGCAGTACTTC
cdr3_aa: CASSLGGDYEQYF

d_call: TRBD1
clone_size: NA
v_call: TRBV5-1
j_call: TRBJ2-5
cdr3_nt: TGCGCCAGCAGCTTGAGGACAGGGGACGAGACCCAGTACTTC
cdr3_aa: CASSLRTGDETQYF

d_call: NA
clone_size: NA
v_call: TRBV9
j_call: TRBJ2-3
cdr3_nt: TGTGCCAGCAGGCAGGACACATCTCCGACAGATACGCAGTATTTT
cdr3_aa: CASRQDTSPTDTQYF

d_call: TRBD1
clone_size: NA
v_call: TRBV2
j_call: TRBJ2-6
cdr3_nt: TGTGCCAGGCACGGGACAGAAGACTCTGGGGCCAACGTCCTGACTTTC
cdr3_aa: CARHGTEDSGANVLTF

d_call: TRBD1
clone_size: NA
v_call: TRBV11-3
j_call: TRBJ2-3
cdr3_nt: TGTGCCAGCAGTCGAGGGGGCGGGCACACAGATACGCAGTATTTT
cdr3_aa: CASSRGGGHTDTQYF

d_call: NA
clone_size: NA
v_call: TRBV21-1
j_call: TRBJ1-3
cdr3_nt: TGTGCCAGCAGCAAAGGGACAGGGGGAAACACCATATATTTT
cdr3_aa: CASSKGTGGNTIYF

d_call: NA
clone_size: NA
v_call: TRBV9
j_call: TRBJ2-3
cdr3_nt: TGTGCCAGCAGCGCCCCCCCCCAAGATACGCAGTATTTT
cdr3_aa: CASSAPPQDTQYF

d_call: NA
clone_size: once
v_call: TRBV6-6
j_call: TRBJ2-7
cdr3_nt: TGTGCCAGCAGTTACTCTTCCTCCTACGAGCAGTACTTC
cdr3_aa: CASSYSSSYEQYF

d_call: TRBD2
clone_size: NA
v_call: TRBV7-9
j_call: TRBJ2-1
cdr3_nt: TGTGCCAGCAGCTCCCCCGGACTAGCGGGGGGCTACAATGAGCAGTTCTTC
cdr3_aa: CASSSPGLAGGYNEQFF

d_call: TRBD1
clone_size: NA
v_call: TRBV14
j_call: TRBJ1-2
cdr3_nt: TGTGCCAGCAGCCAGACAGGGGGCGAGGATGGCTACACCTTC
cdr3_aa: CASSQTGGEDGYTF

d_call: TRBD1
clone_size: once
v_call: TRBV12-5
j_call: TRBJ2-7
cdr3_nt: TGTGCTAGTGGTCCAGGGACAGGGACCTACGAGCAGTACTTC
cdr3_aa: CASGPGTGTYEQYF

d_call: TRBD1
clone_size: NA
v_call: TRBV15
j_call: TRBJ2-7
cdr3_nt: TGTGCCACCAGCAGCCCGGGACAGATCTCCTACGAGCAGTACTTC
cdr3_aa: CATSSPGQISYEQYF